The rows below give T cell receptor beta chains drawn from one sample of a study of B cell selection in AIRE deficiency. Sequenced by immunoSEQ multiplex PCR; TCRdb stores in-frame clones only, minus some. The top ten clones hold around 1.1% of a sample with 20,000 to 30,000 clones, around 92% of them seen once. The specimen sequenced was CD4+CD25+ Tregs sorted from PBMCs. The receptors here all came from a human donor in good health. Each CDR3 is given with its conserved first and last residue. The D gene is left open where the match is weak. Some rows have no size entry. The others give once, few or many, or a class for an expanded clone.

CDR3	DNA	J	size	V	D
CASSLWGTENIQYF	TGTGCCAGCAGTTTATGGGGGACAGAAAACATTCAGTACTTC	TRBJ2-4	-	TRBV27	TRBD1
CASTRGAAGTDTQYF	TGTGCCAGCACTCGGGGGGCCGCCGGCACAGATACGCAGTATTTT	TRBJ2-3	-	TRBV6-1	-
CASSLGTGNPPLHF	TGTGCCAGCAGCTTGGGGACAGGGAATCCACCCCTCCACTTT	TRBJ1-6	-	TRBV7-9	TRBD1
CASSGTSGGPISTDTQYF	TGTGCCAGCAGCGGTACTAGCGGGGGACCCATTAGCACAGATACGCAGTATTTT	TRBJ2-3	-	TRBV7-6	TRBD2
CASTAGVADTGELFF	TGTGCCAGCACTGCAGGGGTGGCGGACACCGGGGAGCTGTTTTTT	TRBJ2-2	medium-sized	TRBV10-3	-
CASSIFSRRSGADTQYF	TGTGCCAGTAGTATTTTTTCAAGGCGGTCGGGGGCAGATACGCAGTATTTT	TRBJ2-3	-	TRBV19	-
CATSREGSDRCF	TGTGCCACCAGCAGAGAGGGGTCAGACAGGTGCTTC	TRBJ1-2	-	TRBV15	-
CASSYSQGDNTEAFF	TGTGCCAGCAGCTATTCACAGGGGGACAACACTGAAGCTTTCTTT	TRBJ1-1	once	TRBV7-6	TRBD1
CASSRTGMENTIYF	TGTGCCAGTAGTAGGACAGGGATGGAAAACACCATATATTTT	TRBJ1-3	-	TRBV19	TRBD1
CASSIGSYEQYF	TGTGCCAGTAGTATAGGCAGCTACGAGCAGTACTTC	TRBJ2-7	-	TRBV19	-
CASSLEDQNTEAFF	TGCGCCAGCAGCTTGGAGGACCAGAACACTGAAGCTTTCTTT	TRBJ1-1	-	TRBV5-1	-
CASSQGFVAKNIQYF	TGTGCCAGCAGCCAGGGTTTTGTGGCCAAAAACATTCAGTACTTC	TRBJ2-4	-	TRBV5-6	-
CASTRTGNPYNEQFF	TGTGCCAGCACCCGTACAGGGAACCCCTACAATGAGCAGTTCTTC	TRBJ2-1	-	TRBV11-2	-
CACGDTNTGELFF	TGCGCCTGCGGAGATACGAACACCGGGGAGCTGTTTTTT	TRBJ2-2	-	TRBV4-1	-
CASSYRDINYGYTF	TGTGCCAGCAGTTACCGAGACATTAACTATGGCTACACCTTC	TRBJ1-2	-	TRBV6-6	-
CASLEMLQGQGRETQYF	TGTGCCAGTCTAGAGATGCTACAGGGTCAGGGGAGGGAGACCCAGTACTTC	TRBJ2-5	-	TRBV28	-
CASSDWDRSYEQYF	TGTGCCAGCAGTGATTGGGACAGGTCCTACGAGCAGTACTTC	TRBJ2-7	-	TRBV6-1	TRBD1
CASSSSAIEQFF	TGCGCCAGCAGCTCCTCCGCTATAGAGCAGTTCTTC	TRBJ2-1	-	TRBV5-1	-
CASSLAGGPGSETQYF	TGTGCCAGCAGCCTAGCGGGGGGGCCGGGCTCAGAGACCCAGTACTTC	TRBJ2-5	-	TRBV28	TRBD2
CASRRTANNEKLFF	TGTGCCAGCAGACGGACAGCCAATAATGAAAAACTGTTTTTT	TRBJ1-4	-	TRBV2	-
CASSERGTGRTGELFF	TGTGCCAGCAGTGAAAGGGGGACAGGACGCACCGGGGAGCTGTTTTTT	TRBJ2-2	-	TRBV6-1	TRBD1
CASSPGTGGEAFF	TGTGCCAGCTCCCCTGGGACAGGTGGGGAAGCTTTCTTT	TRBJ1-1	-	TRBV18	TRBD1
CASSLGNSNTGELFF	TGTGCCAGCAGCTTAGGCAACTCGAACACCGGGGAGCTGTTTTTT	TRBJ2-2	-	TRBV7-9	-
CASSPRTGYNEKLFF	TGTGCCAGCTCGCCAAGGACAGGTTATAATGAAAAACTGTTTTTT	TRBJ1-4	-	TRBV18	TRBD1
CASSLWGGATDYEQYF	TGTGCCAGCAGCTTATGGGGAGGGGCCACCGACTACGAGCAGTACTTC	TRBJ2-7	-	TRBV7-8	TRBD2
CASSPGGSNEKLFF	TGTGCCAGCAGCCCCGGGGGATCTAATGAAAAACTGTTTTTT	TRBJ1-4	-	TRBV14	-
CASSLEAGGPFIEQYF	TGCGCCAGCAGCTTGGAAGCGGGGGGCCCCTTTATCGAGCAGTACTTC	TRBJ2-7	-	TRBV5-1	TRBD2
CASSVALAGYEQFF	TGTGCCAGCAGCGTAGCACTAGCGGGCTATGAGCAGTTCTTC	TRBJ2-1	-	TRBV9	TRBD2